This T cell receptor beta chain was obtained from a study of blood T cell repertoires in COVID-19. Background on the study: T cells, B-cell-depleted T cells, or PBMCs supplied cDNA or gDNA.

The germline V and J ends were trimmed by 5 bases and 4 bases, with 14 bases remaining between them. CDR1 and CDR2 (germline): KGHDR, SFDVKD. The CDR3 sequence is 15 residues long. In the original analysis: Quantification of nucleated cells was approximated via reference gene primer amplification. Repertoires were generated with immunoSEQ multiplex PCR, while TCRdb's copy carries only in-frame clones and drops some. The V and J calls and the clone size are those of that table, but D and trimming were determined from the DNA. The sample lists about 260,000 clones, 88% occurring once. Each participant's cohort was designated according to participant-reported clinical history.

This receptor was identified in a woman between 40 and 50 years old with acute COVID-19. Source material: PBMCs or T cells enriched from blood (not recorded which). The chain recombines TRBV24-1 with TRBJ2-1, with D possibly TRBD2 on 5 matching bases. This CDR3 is CATSGTGTVYNEQFF. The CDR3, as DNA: TGTGCCACCAGTGGGACTGGCACTGTTTACAATGAGCAGTTCTTC.